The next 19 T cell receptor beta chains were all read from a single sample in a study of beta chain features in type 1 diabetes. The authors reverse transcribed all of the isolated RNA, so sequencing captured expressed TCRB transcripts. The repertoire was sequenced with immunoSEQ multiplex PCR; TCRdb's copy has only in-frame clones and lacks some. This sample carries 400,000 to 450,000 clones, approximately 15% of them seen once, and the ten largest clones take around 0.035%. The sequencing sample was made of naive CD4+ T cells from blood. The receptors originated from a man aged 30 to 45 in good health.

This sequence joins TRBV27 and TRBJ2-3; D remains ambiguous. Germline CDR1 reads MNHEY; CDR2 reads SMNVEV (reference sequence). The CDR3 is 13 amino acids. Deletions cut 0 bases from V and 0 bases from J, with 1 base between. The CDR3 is CASSLSSTDTQYF. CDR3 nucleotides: TGTGCCAGCAGTTTATCTAGCACAGATACGCAGTATTTT.

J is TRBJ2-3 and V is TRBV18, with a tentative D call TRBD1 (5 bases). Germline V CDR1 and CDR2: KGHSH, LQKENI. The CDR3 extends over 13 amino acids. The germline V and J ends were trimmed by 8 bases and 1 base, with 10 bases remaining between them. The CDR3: CASQQGGTDTQYF. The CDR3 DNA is TGTGCCAGCCAGCAAGGGGGCACAGATACGCAGTATTTT.

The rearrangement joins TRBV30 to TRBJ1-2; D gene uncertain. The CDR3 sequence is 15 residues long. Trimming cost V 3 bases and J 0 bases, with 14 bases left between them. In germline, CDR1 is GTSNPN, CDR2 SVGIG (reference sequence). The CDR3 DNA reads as TGTGCCTGGAGCAAGCAGTTTACCGCTAACTATGGCTACACCTTC. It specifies CAWSKQFTANYGYTF.

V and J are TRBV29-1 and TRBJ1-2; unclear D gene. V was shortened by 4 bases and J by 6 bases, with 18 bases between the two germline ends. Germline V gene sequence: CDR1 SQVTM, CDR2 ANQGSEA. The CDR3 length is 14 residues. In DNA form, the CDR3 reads TGCAGCGTTGTTCTTCTGAGCCCCGGTAATGGCTACACCTTC. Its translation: CSVVLLSPGNGYTF.

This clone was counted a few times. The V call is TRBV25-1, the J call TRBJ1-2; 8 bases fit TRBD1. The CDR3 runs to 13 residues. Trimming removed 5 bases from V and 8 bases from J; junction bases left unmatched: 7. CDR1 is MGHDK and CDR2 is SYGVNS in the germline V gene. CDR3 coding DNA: TGTGCCAGCAGTAAACCACAGGGGGTAGGCTACACCTTC. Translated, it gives CASSKPQGVGYTF.

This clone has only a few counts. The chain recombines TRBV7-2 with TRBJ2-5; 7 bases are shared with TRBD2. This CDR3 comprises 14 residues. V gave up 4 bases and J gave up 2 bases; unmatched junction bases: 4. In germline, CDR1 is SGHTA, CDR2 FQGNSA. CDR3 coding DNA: TGTGCCAGCAGCTGGCGGGGGAAACAAGAGACCCAGTACTTC. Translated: CASSWRGKQETQYF.

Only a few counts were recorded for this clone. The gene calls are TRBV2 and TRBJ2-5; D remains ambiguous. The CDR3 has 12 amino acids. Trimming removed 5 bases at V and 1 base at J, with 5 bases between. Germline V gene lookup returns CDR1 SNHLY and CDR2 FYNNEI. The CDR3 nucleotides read TGTGCCAGCAGTATCGTCCAAGAGACCCAGTACTTC. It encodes CASSIVQETQYF.

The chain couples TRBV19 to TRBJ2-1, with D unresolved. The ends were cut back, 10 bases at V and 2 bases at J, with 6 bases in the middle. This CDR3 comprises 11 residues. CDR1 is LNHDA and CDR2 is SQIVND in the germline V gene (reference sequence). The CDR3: CANVAYNEQFF. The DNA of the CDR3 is TGTGCCAATGTTGCCTACAATGAGCAGTTCTTC.

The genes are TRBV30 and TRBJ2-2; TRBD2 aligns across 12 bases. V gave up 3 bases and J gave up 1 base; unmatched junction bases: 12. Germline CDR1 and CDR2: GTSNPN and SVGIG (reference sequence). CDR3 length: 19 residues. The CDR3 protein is CAWSRMGLAGGWNTGELFF. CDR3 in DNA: TGTGCCTGGAGCCGGATGGGGCTAGCGGGAGGGTGGAACACCGGGGAGCTGTTTTTT.

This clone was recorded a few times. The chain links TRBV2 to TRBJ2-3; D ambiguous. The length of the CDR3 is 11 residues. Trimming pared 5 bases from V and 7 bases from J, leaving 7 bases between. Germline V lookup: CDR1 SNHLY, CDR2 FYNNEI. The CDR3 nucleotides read TGTGCCAGCAGTCTGCGGTATACGCAGTATTTT. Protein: CASSLRYTQYF.

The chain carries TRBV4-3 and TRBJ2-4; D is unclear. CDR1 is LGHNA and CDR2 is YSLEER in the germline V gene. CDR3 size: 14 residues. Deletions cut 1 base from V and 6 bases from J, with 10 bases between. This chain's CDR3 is CASSQVTARNIQYF. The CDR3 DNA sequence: TGCGCCAGCAGCCAAGTCACGGCCCGAAACATTCAGTACTTC.

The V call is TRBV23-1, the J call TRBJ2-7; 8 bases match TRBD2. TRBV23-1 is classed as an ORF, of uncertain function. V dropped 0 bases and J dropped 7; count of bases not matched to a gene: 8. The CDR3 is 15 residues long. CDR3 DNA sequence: TGCGCCAGCAGTCAATCGTCGGGAGGGCCGGGTGAGCAGTACGTC. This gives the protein CASSQSSGGPGEQYV.

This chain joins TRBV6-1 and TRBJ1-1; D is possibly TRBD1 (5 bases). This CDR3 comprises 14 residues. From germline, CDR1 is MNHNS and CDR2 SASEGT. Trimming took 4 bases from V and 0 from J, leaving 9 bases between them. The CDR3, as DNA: TGTGCCAGCAGTGGACGGGACTTGAACACTGAAGCTTTCTTT. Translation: CASSGRDLNTEAFF.

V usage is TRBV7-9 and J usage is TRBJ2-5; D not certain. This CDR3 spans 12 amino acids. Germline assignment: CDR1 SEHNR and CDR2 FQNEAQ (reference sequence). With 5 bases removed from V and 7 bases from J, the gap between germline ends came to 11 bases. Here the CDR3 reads CASSQSMGTQYF. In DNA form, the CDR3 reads TGTGCCAGCAGCCAATCCATGGGGACCCAGTACTTC. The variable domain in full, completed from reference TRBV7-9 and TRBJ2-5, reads DTGVSQNPRHKITKRGQNVTFRCDPISEHNRLYWYRQTLGQGPEFLTYFQNEAQLEKSRLLSDRFSAERPKGSFSTLEIQRTEQGDSAMYLCASSQSMGTQYFGPGTRLLVL.

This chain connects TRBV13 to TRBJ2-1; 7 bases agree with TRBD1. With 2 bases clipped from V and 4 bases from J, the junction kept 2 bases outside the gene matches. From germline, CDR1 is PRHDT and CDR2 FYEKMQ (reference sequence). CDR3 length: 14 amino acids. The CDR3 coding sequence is TGTGCCAGCAGCTTAAGGGGGCCGTACAATGAGCAGTTCTTC. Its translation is CASSLRGPYNEQFF.

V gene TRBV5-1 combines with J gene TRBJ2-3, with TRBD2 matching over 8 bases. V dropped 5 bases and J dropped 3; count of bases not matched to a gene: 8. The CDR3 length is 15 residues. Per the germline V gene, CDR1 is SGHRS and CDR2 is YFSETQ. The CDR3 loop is CASSSSGSTTDTQYF. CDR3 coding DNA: TGCGCCAGCAGTTCGAGCGGGAGTACAACAGATACGCAGTATTTT.

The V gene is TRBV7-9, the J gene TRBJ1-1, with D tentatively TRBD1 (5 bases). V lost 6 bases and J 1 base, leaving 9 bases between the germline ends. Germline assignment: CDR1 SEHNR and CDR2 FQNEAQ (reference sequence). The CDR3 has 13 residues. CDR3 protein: CASSPGENTEAFF. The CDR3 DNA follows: TGTGCCAGCAGTCCGGGGGAGAACACTGAAGCTTTCTTT.

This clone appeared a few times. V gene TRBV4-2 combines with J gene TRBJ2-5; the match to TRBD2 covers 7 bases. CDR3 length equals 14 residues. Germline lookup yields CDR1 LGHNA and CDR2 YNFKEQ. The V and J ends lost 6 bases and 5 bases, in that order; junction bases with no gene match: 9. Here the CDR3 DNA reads TGTGCCAGCAGTCGTGCCAGAGCGGGGGAGACCCAGTACTTC. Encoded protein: CASSRARAGETQYF.

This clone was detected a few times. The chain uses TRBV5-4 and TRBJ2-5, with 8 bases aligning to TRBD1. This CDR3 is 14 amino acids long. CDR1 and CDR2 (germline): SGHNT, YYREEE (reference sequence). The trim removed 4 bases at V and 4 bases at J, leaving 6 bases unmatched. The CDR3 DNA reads TGTGCCAGCAGCCCCGACAGGGGCTTAGAGACCCAGTACTTC. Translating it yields CASSPDRGLETQYF.